One TCR beta chain is described in this entry. It has no known antigen specificity. A much larger clone sits a single nucleotide away, making a read error possible. Full-length TCR variable regions were amplified by 5' RACE PCR using constant-region reverse primers, and then by semi-nested PCR using Nested Universal Primer A. Using the ReliaPrep RNA Cell Miniprep System, total RNA was extracted, and the SMARTer RACE 5'/3' Kit was then used to reverse transcribe the RNA into 5'RACE-ready cDNA. Full-length TCR alpha and beta libraries were barcoded with multiplex adaptors and sequenced on an Illumina MiSeq. The authors' pipeline ran thus. For each of nine subset-tissue groups, sequencing data from the five patients were combined, and the groups were compared by unsupervised clustering of TCR gene usage. The Morisita-Horn index was used to calculate repertoire similarity, with shared sequences weighted according to their contribution to each repertoire. TCRdb reprocessing: public reads trimmed at Q25 with fastp, clones called with MiXCR, in-frame beta chains kept. Entries that share a CDR3 protein sequence are merged under the most common genes and DNA. Here the V and J calls rest on TCRdb's processing, not on the authors' analysis. Recorded for this sample are 45,000 to 55,000 distinct CDR3 sequences; almost 25% of them occurred a single time. Of the sample, 3% to 4% is held by the ten largest clones.

Naive CD4+ T cells were purified with the Miltenyi Naive CD4+ T Cell Isolation kit, with Tregs depleted using CD25 microbeads. Tregs, naive and memory CD4+ T cells from tumor, blood and ipsilateral draining lymph nodes of a few breast cancer patients underwent full-length TCR alpha and beta sequencing. Tumor tissue and lymph nodes obtained from ipsilateral axillary dissection were perfused with PBS, minced and then digested with collagenase I and hyaluronidase. FACS confirmed that the sorted cell populations were more than 90% pure. The germline V gene provides CDR1 SGHDT and CDR2 YYEEEE. Including cysteine and phenylalanine, the CDR3 has 13 amino acids. Of all the DNA, just the CDR3 is kept, 39 bases in frame from base 1. This record comes from a study (dated by TCRdb to the mid-2010s). In the study overall: The study examined whether tumor-infiltrating Tregs in breast cancer are drawn from blood Tregs or arise in situ by conversion from other CD4+ T cell subsets. Study-wide conclusions, independent of this receptor: The validation in the larger cohort was limited to a single TCR beta V-J rearrangement instead of whole repertoires. Tumor memory CD4+ T cell TCR gene usage clustered with blood and lymph node memory CD4+ cells and lymph node naive CD4+ cells. The greatest overlap of tumor-infiltrating Treg TCR alpha and beta sequences was with tumor naive CD4+ T cells, followed next by blood naive CD4+ T cells.

The V and J segments used are TRBV5-6 and TRBJ2-7; the best D guess is TRBD1, with 6 bases matching. This receptor was obtained from a female donor with breast cancer. Sample: tumor-infiltrating naive CD4+ T cells sorted from the breast tumor. The cell subset or site tag for this specimen amounts to: naive CD4+ T cells, CD4+CD45RA+CD25-. The DNA sequence follows: TGTGCCAGCAGCTCCGGGACACTCTACGAGCAGCACTTC. Translated, it gives CASSSGTLYEQHF. The full variable domain, completed from the reference TRBV5-6 and TRBJ2-7 proteins outside the CDR3, reads DAGVTQSPTHLIKTRGQQVTLRCSPKSGHDTVSWYQQALGQGPQFIFQYYEEEERQRGNFPDRFSGHQFPNYSSELNVNALLLGDSALYLCASSSGTLYEQHFGPGTRLTVT.